The rows below give T cell receptor beta chains drawn from one sample of a study of shared clonotypes between healthy human individuals. Profiling relied on immunoSEQ multiplex PCR, and the TCRdb table lists in-frame clones only, not all of them. The table records 300,000 to 400,000 clones, less than 85% of them present only once. The sample consisted of memory CD4+ T cells sorted from blood. The receptors here all came from a young man in good health. The CDR3 runs from the conserved cysteine through the conserved F or W. The D gene is left open where the match is weak. Size is omitted from some rows. Given values are once, few, many or a class for expanded clones.

D gene: -
V gene: TRBV6-4
clone size: -
J gene: TRBJ1-1
CDR3 DNA: TGTGCCAGCAGTGACTCAGGTGAAGCTTTCTTT
CDR3 protein: CASSDSGEAFF

D gene: -
V gene: TRBV19
clone size: -
J gene: TRBJ2-4
CDR3 DNA: TGTGCCAGTAGTATCCGGGGGCTTAACAAAAACATTCAGTACTTC
CDR3 protein: CASSIRGLNKNIQYF

D gene: -
V gene: TRBV5-1
clone size: -
J gene: TRBJ2-5
CDR3 DNA: TGCGCCAGCAGCTTGGTGGCTACCCAAGAGACCCAGTACTTC
CDR3 protein: CASSLVATQETQYF

D gene: -
V gene: TRBV19
clone size: many
J gene: TRBJ2-7
CDR3 DNA: TGTGCCAGTTCTGCTGTTGGCGGTGGCTACGAGCAGTACTTC
CDR3 protein: CASSAVGGGYEQYF

D gene: TRBD1
V gene: TRBV7-8
clone size: many
J gene: TRBJ1-4
CDR3 DNA: TGTGCCAGCAGCTCGGGGACAGCAAATGAAAAACTGTTTTTT
CDR3 protein: CASSSGTANEKLFF

D gene: TRBD1
V gene: TRBV2
clone size: -
J gene: TRBJ1-6
CDR3 DNA: TGTGCCAGCGGGCCGGGACAGGGGGCTTCACCCCTCCACTTT
CDR3 protein: CASGPGQGASPLHF

D gene: -
V gene: TRBV7-8
clone size: many
J gene: TRBJ2-3
CDR3 DNA: TGTGCCAGCAGCTTACCGAGGAAGTGGTGGGCAGATGCAGATACGCAGTATTTT
CDR3 protein: CASSLPRKWWADADTQYF

D gene: -
V gene: TRBV6-5
clone size: -
J gene: TRBJ2-5
CDR3 DNA: TGTGCCAGCAGGTTACTAGGAGACGGGGAGACCCAGTACTTC
CDR3 protein: CASRLLGDGETQYF

D gene: -
V gene: TRBV7-3
clone size: -
J gene: TRBJ2-1
CDR3 DNA: TGTGCCAGCGGGACCAACAATGAGCAGTTCTTC
CDR3 protein: CASGTNNEQFF

D gene: TRBD1
V gene: TRBV25-1
clone size: -
J gene: TRBJ2-6
CDR3 DNA: TGTGCCAGCAGTGGACCGGGACAGGGTGACTCTGGGGCCAACGTCCTGACTTTC
CDR3 protein: CASSGPGQGDSGANVLTF

D gene: TRBD1
V gene: TRBV7-9
clone size: -
J gene: TRBJ1-2
CDR3 DNA: TGTGCCAGCAGCCCCGGACAGGGGGGGGTTGGCTACACCTTC
CDR3 protein: CASSPGQGGVGYTF

D gene: -
V gene: TRBV5-5
clone size: -
J gene: TRBJ2-4
CDR3 DNA: TGTGCCAGCAGCTACCTATCGGGTGGGGTAGCCAAAAACATTCAGTACTTC
CDR3 protein: CASSYLSGGVAKNIQYF

D gene: TRBD2
V gene: TRBV2
clone size: few
J gene: TRBJ2-2
CDR3 DNA: TGTGCCAGCAGTCCCGGACTAGCCGGGGAGCTGTTTTTT
CDR3 protein: CASSPGLAGELFF

D gene: -
V gene: TRBV18
clone size: few
J gene: TRBJ1-5
CDR3 DNA: TGTGCCAGCTCACCGGGGGGGGCAAGCAATCAGCCCCAGCATTTT
CDR3 protein: CASSPGGASNQPQHF

D gene: -
V gene: TRBV14
clone size: -
J gene: TRBJ2-1
CDR3 DNA: TGTGCCAGCAGCCAAGGAATGGGGTTAGGACACAATGAGCAGTTCTTC
CDR3 protein: CASSQGMGLGHNEQFF

D gene: TRBD1
V gene: TRBV11-3
clone size: -
J gene: TRBJ2-5
CDR3 DNA: TGTGCCAGCAGCACCCCCGGGACAGGGGGCTATGAGACCCAGTACTTC
CDR3 protein: CASSTPGTGGYETQYF

D gene: TRBD1
V gene: TRBV7-3
clone size: -
J gene: TRBJ2-1
CDR3 DNA: TGTGCCAGCAGCCCAATTCCTCTCGGGACAGGGCAGATCAATGAGCAGTTCTTC
CDR3 protein: CASSPIPLGTGQINEQFF

D gene: -
V gene: TRBV15
clone size: -
J gene: TRBJ1-5
CDR3 DNA: TGTGCCACCAGAGAAACAGGTTTGCTCAATCAGCCCCAGCATTTT
CDR3 protein: CATRETGLLNQPQHF

D gene: -
V gene: TRBV9
clone size: -
J gene: TRBJ2-3
CDR3 DNA: TGTGCCAGCAGCGTAGCCCCCACAGATACGCAGTATTTT
CDR3 protein: CASSVAPTDTQYF

D gene: -
V gene: TRBV19
clone size: -
J gene: TRBJ2-3
CDR3 DNA: TGTGCCAGTAGTCCCCTGGTGGGGGAGAGCACAGATACGCAGTATTTT
CDR3 protein: CASSPLVGESTDTQYF

D gene: TRBD1
V gene: TRBV30
clone size: -
J gene: TRBJ2-3
CDR3 DNA: TGTGCCTGGGTTAACAGGGGAAGCACAGATACGCAGTATTTT
CDR3 protein: CAWVNRGSTDTQYF

D gene: -
V gene: TRBV5-6
clone size: once
J gene: TRBJ1-1
CDR3 DNA: TGTGCCAGCAGCTTGGTAGGGGTGACGATGAACACTGAAGCTTTCTTT
CDR3 protein: CASSLVGVTMNTEAFF

D gene: TRBD2
V gene: TRBV5-1
clone size: -
J gene: TRBJ2-1
CDR3 DNA: TGCGCCAGCAGCATCGGGACTAGCGGGAGTGGCAATGAGCAGTTCTTC
CDR3 protein: CASSIGTSGSGNEQFF

D gene: -
V gene: TRBV5-6
clone size: many
J gene: TRBJ2-5
CDR3 DNA: TGTGCCAGCAGCTTGCTGGGCAGGGGTCGTAAAGAGACCCAGTACTTC
CDR3 protein: CASSLLGRGRKETQYF